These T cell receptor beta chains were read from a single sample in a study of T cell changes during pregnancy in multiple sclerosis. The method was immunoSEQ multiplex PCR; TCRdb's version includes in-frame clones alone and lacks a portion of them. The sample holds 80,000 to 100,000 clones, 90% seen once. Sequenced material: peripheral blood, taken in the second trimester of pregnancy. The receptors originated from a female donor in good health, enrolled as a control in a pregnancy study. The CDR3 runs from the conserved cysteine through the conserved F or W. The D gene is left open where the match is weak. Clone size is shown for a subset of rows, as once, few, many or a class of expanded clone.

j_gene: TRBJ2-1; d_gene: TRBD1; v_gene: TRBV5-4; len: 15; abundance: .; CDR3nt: TGTGCCAGCAGCCTGAAAACAGGGGGCATGGATGAGCAGTTCTTC; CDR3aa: CASSLKTGGMDEQFF
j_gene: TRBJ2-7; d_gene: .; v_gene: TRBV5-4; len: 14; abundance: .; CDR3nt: TGTGCCAGCAGCGACCGGAGGCGCTCCTACGAGCAGTACTTC; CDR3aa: CASSDRRRSYEQYF
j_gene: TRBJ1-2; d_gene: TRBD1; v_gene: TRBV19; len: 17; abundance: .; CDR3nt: TGTGCCAGTAGCACAAGGGACAGGGGGCGCTTAAACTATGGCTACACCTTC; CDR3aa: CASSTRDRGRLNYGYTF
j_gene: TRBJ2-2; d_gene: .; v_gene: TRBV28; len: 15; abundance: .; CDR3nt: TGTGCCAGCAGGGTCCAGGGGAAGCCTCCCGGGGAGCTGTTTTTT; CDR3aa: CASRVQGKPPGELFF
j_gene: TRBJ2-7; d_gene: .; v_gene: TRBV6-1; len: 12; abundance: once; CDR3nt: TGTGCCAGCAGTGCAGATCTAACTAAGCAGTACTTC; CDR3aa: CASSADLTKQYF
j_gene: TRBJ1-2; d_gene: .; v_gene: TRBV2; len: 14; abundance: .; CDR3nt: TGTGCCAGCATCTTCGGACAGAGTAACTATGGCTACACCTTC; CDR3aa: CASIFGQSNYGYTF
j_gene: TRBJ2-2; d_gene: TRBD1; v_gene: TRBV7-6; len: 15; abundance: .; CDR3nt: TGTGCCAGCAGCTCACCCGGGACAGGGTCAGGGGAGCTGTTTTTT; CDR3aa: CASSSPGTGSGELFF
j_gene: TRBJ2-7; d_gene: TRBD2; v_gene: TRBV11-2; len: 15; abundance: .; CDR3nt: TGTGCCAGCAGCTTCGAGCGGGGACCGGGATACGAGCAGTACTTC; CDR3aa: CASSFERGPGYEQYF
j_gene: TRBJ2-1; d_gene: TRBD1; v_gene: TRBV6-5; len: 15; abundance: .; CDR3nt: TGTGCCAGCAGTCTAACCGGGACAGGGCCCAATGAGCAGTTCTTC; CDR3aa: CASSLTGTGPNEQFF
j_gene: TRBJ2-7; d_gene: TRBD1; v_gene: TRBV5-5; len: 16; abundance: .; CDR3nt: TGTGCCAGCAGCGGATCCGGGACGATTCCAGGGGGCGAGCAGTACTTC; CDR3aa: CASSGSGTIPGGEQYF
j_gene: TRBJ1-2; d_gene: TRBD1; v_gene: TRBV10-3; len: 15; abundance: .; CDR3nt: TGTGCCACCCTGGACAGGGCCATAGCTAACTATGGCTACACCTTC; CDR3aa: CATLDRAIANYGYTF
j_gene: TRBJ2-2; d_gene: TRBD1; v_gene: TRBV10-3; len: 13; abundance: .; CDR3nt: TGTGCCATCAGTGATACAGGGGGCGGGCAGCTGTTTTTT; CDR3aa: CAISDTGGGQLFF
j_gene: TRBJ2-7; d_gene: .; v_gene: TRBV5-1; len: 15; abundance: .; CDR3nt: TGCGCCAGCAGCCTCGTGTCAGGGGATACCTACGAGCAGTACTTC; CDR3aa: CASSLVSGDTYEQYF
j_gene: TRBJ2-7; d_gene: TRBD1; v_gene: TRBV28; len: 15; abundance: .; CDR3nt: TGTGCCAGCACCCCTTACGGGACAGGGGACTACGAGCAGTACTTC; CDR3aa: CASTPYGTGDYEQYF
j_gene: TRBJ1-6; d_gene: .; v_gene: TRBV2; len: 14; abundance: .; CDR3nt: TGTGCCAGCAGGGCCCAGGGGAATATTTCACCCCTCCACTTT; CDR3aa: CASRAQGNISPLHF
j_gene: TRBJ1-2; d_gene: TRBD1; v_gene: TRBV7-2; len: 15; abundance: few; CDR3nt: TGTGCCAGCAGCTGGAGGCCGGGACAGGAGAATGGCTACACCTTC; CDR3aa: CASSWRPGQENGYTF
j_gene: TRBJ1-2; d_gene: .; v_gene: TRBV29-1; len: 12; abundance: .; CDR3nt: TGCAGTATTGAATCTAGCCTCTATGGCTACACCTTC; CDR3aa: CSIESSLYGYTF
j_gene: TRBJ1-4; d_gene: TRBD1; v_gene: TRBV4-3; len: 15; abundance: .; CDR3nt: TGCGCCAGCAGCTTAGGACAGGTTCTTAATGAAAAACTGTTTTTT; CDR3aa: CASSLGQVLNEKLFF
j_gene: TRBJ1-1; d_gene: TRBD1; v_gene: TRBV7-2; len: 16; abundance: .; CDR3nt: TGTGCCAGCAGCTCTAGGACAGGGAGAGGCGGTACTGAAGCTTTCTTT; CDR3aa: CASSSRTGRGGTEAFF
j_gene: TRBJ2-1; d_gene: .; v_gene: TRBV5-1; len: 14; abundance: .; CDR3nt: TGCGCCAGCAGCTTGATGGTCGGTTACAATGAGCAGTTCTTC; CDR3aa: CASSLMVGYNEQFF
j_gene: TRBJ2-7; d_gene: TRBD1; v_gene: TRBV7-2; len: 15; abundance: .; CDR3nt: TGTGCCAGCAGCTCCGGGACAGGGTCGACCTACGAGCAGTACTTC; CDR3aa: CASSSGTGSTYEQYF
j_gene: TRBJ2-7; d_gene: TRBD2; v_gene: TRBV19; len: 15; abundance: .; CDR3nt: TGTGCCAGTACTAGGACTAGCCAAGGGTCCTACGAGCAGTACTTC; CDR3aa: CASTRTSQGSYEQYF
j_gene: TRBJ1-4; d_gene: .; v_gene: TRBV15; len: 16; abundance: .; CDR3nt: TGTGCCACCAGCGCGCAAACGGGGGGCCCTAATGAAAAACTGTTTTTT; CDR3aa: CATSAQTGGPNEKLFF
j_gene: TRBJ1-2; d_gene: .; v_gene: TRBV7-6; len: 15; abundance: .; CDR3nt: TGTGCCAGCAGCTTAGGGACAAGAGCTAACTATGGCTACACCTTC; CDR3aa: CASSLGTRANYGYTF
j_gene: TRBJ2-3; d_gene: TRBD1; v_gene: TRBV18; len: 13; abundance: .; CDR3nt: TGTGCCAGCTCCCCGGGACAGGGCGATACGCAGTATTTT; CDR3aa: CASSPGQGDTQYF
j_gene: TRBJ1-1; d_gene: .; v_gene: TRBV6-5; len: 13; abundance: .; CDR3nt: TGTGCCAGCACCCCCCCAGAGAACACTGAAGCTTTCTTT; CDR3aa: CASTPPENTEAFF
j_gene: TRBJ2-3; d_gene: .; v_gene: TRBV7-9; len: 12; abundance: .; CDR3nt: TGTGCCAGCAGCCCAGGGTCAGATACGCAGTATTTT; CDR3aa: CASSPGSDTQYF
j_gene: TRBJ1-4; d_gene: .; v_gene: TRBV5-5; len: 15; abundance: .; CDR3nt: TGTGCCAGCAGCCCCGGACGGGGTACTAATGAAAAACTGTTTTTT; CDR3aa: CASSPGRGTNEKLFF
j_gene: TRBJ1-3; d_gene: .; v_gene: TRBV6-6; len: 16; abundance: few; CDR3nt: TGTGCCAGCAGATTACGGGGGGGTCTCACTGGAAACACCATATATTTT; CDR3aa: CASRLRGGLTGNTIYF
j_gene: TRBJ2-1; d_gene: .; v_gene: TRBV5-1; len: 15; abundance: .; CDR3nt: TGCGCCAGCAGCGAGCGACAGTACTCCTACAATGAGCAGTTCTTC; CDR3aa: CASSERQYSYNEQFF
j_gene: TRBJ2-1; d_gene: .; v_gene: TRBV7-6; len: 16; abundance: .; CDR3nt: TGTGCCAGCAGCTTAGAGTCAGGGAGGTCCTACAATGAGCAGTTCTTC; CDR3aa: CASSLESGRSYNEQFF
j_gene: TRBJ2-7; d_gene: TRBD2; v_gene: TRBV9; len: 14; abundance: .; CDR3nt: TGTGCCAGCAGCGAAGCCCCTAGCGGGAACGAGCAGTACTTC; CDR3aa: CASSEAPSGNEQYF